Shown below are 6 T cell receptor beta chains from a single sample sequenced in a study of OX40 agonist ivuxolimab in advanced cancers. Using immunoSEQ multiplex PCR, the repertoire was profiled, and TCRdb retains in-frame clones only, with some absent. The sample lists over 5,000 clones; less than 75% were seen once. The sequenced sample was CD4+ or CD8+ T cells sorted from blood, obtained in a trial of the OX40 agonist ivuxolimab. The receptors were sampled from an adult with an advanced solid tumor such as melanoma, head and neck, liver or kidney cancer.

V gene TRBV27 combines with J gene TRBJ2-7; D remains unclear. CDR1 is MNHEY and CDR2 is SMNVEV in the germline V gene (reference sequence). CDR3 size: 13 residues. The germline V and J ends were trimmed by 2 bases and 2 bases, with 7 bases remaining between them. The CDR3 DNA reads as TGTGCCAGCAGTTTAGGCATTGCCTACGAGCAGTACTTC. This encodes CASSLGIAYEQYF.

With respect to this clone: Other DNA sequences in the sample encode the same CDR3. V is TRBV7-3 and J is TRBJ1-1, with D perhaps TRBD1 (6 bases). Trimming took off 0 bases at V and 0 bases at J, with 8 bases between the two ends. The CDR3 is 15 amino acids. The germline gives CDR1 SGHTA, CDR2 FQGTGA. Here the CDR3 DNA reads TGTGCCAGCAGCTTAACGGGGGGCCTGAACACTGAAGCTTTCTTT. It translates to CASSLTGGLNTEAFF.

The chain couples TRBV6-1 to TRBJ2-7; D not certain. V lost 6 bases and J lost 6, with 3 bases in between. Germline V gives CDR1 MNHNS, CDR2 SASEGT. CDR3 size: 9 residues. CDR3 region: CASSSEQYF. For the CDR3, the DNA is TGTGCCAGCAGCAGCGAGCAGTACTTC.

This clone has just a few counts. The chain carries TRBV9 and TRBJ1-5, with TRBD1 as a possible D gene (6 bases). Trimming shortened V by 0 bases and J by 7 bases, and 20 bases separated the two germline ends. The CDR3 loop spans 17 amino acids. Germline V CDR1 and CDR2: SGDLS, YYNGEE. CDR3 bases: TGTGCCAGCAGCGTAGTTGGGGGGGGGCTCTCGGACCAGCCCCAGCATTTT. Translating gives CASSVVGGGLSDQPQHF.

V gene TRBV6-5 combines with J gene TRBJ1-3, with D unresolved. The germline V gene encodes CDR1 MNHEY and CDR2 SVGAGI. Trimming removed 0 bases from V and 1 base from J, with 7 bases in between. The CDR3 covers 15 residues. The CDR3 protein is CASSYSAGSGNTIYF. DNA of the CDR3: TGTGCCAGCAGTTACTCAGCGGGGTCTGGAAACACCATATATTTT.

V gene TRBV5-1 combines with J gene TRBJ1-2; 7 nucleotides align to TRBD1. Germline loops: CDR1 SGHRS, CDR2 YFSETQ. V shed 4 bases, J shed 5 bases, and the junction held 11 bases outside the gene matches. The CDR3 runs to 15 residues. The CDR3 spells CASSVRRDSVYGYTF. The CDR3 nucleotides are TGCGCCAGCAGCGTCCGCCGGGACAGCGTATATGGCTACACCTTC.